These 20 T cell receptor beta chains originate from one sample sequenced in a study of blood T cell repertoires in COVID-19. Repertoires were generated with immunoSEQ multiplex PCR, while TCRdb's copy carries only in-frame clones and drops some. This table holds around 150,000 clones, approximately 80% found once. The sample consisted of PBMCs or T cells enriched from blood (not recorded which). The receptors come from a woman aged 55-75 years who had recovered from COVID-19.

The chain carries TRBV29-1 and TRBJ2-7, with a possible D match to TRBD2 (6 bases). Trimming removed 6 bases from V and 3 bases from J, with 9 bases in between. Germline lookup yields CDR1 SQVTM and CDR2 ANQGSEA. The length of the CDR3 is 11 residues. The CDR3 DNA reads as TGCAGCGTAGCGGGTCTCTACGAGCAGTACTTC. Encoded protein: CSVAGLYEQYF.

This clone has only a few counts. The chain is built from TRBV4-1 and TRBJ2-7; 9 nucleotides align to TRBD1. The CDR3 extends over 17 amino acids. Germline CDR1 reads MGHRA; CDR2 reads YSYEKL. V was clipped by 3 bases and J by 2 bases; unmatched bases: 11. The CDR3 DNA is TGCGCCAGCAGCCACGGAGTTCCGGGACAGGGAACCTACGAGCAGTACTTC. This translates into CASSHGVPGQGTYEQYF.

This clone was counted a single time. CDR3 in amino acids: CASSEGRDTGELFF. As DNA, the CDR3 is TGTGCCAGCAGTGAAGGCAGGGACACCGGGGAGCTGTTTTTT. The J gene is TRBJ2-2, the V gene TRBV6-4, with a tentative D call TRBD1 (5 bases). The germline V and J ends were trimmed by 3 bases and 3 bases, with 8 bases remaining between them. Germline loops: CDR1 MRHNA, CDR2 SNTAGT. There are 14 residues in the CDR3.

This sequence joins TRBV19 and TRBJ1-5; 8 bases align to TRBD1. The germline V gene has CDR1 LNHDA and CDR2 SQIVND (reference sequence). The CDR3 consists of 16 residues. The ends lost 4 bases at V and 2 bases at J; junction bases unmatched: 7. The CDR3 spells CASSRDRGPRNQPQHF. In nucleotides, the CDR3 is TGTGCCAGTAGTAGAGACAGGGGACCCCGCAATCAGCCCCAGCATTTT.

This chain links TRBV19 with TRBJ2-1; a possible D gene is TRBD1 (6 bases). The CDR3 extends over 13 amino acids. Between the trimmed V and J ends, which lost 5 bases and 10 bases, there was a span of 15 bases. CDR1 and CDR2 from the germline V gene are LNHDA and SQIVND (reference sequence). The CDR3 sequence is CASSGGPGGEQFF. The CDR3 nucleotides read TGTGCCAGTAGTGGAGGACCTGGGGGCGAGCAGTTCTTC. Full variable domain (rest looked up from reference TRBV19 and TRBJ2-1): DGGITQSPKYLFRKEGQNVTLSCEQNLNHDAMYWYRQDPGQGLRLIYYSQIVNDFQKGDIAEGYSVSREKKESFPLTVTSAQKNPTAFYLCASSGGPGGEQFFGPGTRLTVL.

The V gene is TRBV27, the J gene TRBJ1-5; D call uncertain. Germline assignment: CDR1 MNHEY and CDR2 SMNVEV (reference sequence). Trimming left V 4 bases short and J 4 bases short, with 5 bases between. The CDR3 is made up of 12 amino acids. The CDR3, as DNA: TGTGCCAGCAGTTCCTTGAATCAGCCCCAGCATTTT. Amino acids: CASSSLNQPQHF.

The chain joins TRBV5-8 to TRBJ2-7; TRBD2 matches at 8 bases. This CDR3 has 14 amino acids. Per the germline V gene, CDR1 is SGHTS and CDR2 is YDEGEE. Losses at the gene ends were 1 base for V and 3 bases for J; bases not matched to a gene: 3. This CDR3 is CASSLSGGGYEQYF. CDR3 DNA sequence: TGTGCCAGCAGCTTGTCGGGGGGGGGCTACGAGCAGTACTTC.

The V gene is TRBV5-4, the J gene TRBJ2-5; D unclear. V lost 4 bases and J 0 bases, leaving 7 bases between the germline ends. CDR3 length equals 13 residues. The germline gives CDR1 SGHNT, CDR2 YYREEE (reference sequence). The CDR3 sequence: CASSNEYQETQYF. In DNA, the CDR3 is TGTGCCAGCAGCAATGAGTACCAAGAGACCCAGTACTTC.

The rearrangement links TRBV7-2 to TRBJ2-3, with TRBD1 as a possible D gene (6 bases). Germline V CDR1 and CDR2: SGHTA, FQGNSA. The length of the CDR3 is 14 residues. The V end was cut by 5 bases, the J end by 2 bases, with 11 bases between. CDR3 DNA sequence: TGTGCCAGCAGCCAGACAGGATACACAGATACGCAGTATTTT. It specifies CASSQTGYTDTQYF. The variable domain in full, completed from reference TRBV7-2 and TRBJ2-3, reads GAGVSQSPSNKVTEKGKDVELRCDPISGHTALYWYRQSLGQGLEFLIYFQGNSAPDKSGLPSDRFSAERTGGSVSTLTIQRTQQEDSAVYLCASSQTGYTDTQYFGPGTRLTVL.

V usage is TRBV9 and J usage is TRBJ2-7; no clear D gene. CDR1 SGDLS and CDR2 YYNGEE come from the germline V gene. The V end was cut by 4 bases, the J end by 0 bases, with 8 bases between. The CDR3 loop spans 13 amino acids. The chain's CDR3 is CASSPRSSYEQYF. CDR3 in DNA: TGTGCCAGCAGCCCCCGGAGCTCCTACGAGCAGTACTTC.

The rearrangement links TRBV7-9 to TRBJ2-1; 8 positions agree with TRBD2. This CDR3 has 15 residues. The germline CDR1 and CDR2 sequences are SEHNR and FQNEAQ (reference sequence). V lost 5 bases, J lost 9 bases, and 12 bases stayed unmatched. CDR3 sequence: CASSTRFGGAGEQFF. In nucleotides, the CDR3 is TGTGCCAGCAGCACTCGGTTCGGGGGGGCCGGTGAGCAGTTCTTC.

In regard to this clone: Additional DNA sequences in this sample encode the identical CDR3. V usage is TRBV4-1 and J usage is TRBJ1-5; D gene unclear. V lost 1 base and J 0 bases, leaving 10 bases between the germline ends. Germline V gene lookup returns CDR1 MGHRA and CDR2 YSYEKL. This CDR3 is 16 amino acids long. CDR3 loop: CASSQADRGSNQPQHF. The DNA for the CDR3 is TGCGCCAGCAGCCAAGCCGATCGGGGTAGCAATCAGCCCCAGCATTTT.

The rearrangement uses TRBV2 and TRBJ2-5; D perhaps matches TRBD2 (6 bases). The V gene lost 5 bases and the J gene lost 1 base, with 14 bases spanning the gap. This CDR3 has 15 residues. Per the germline V gene, CDR1 is SNHLY and CDR2 is FYNNEI. The CDR3 region is CASSRSLGGQETQYF. CDR3 sequence (DNA): TGTGCCAGCAGTCGAAGCCTGGGGGGCCAAGAGACCCAGTACTTC.

The chain joins TRBV29-1 to TRBJ1-1; tentative D call: TRBD1 (5 bases). This CDR3 is 13 amino acids long. V was shortened by 6 bases and J by 3 bases, with 14 bases between the two germline ends. Germline CDR1 is SQVTM and CDR2 is ANQGSEA. CDR3 protein: CSVDGGLDTEAFF. The CDR3 DNA reads as TGCAGCGTCGACGGGGGGTTAGACACTGAAGCTTTCTTT.

The V and J genes are TRBV7-8 and TRBJ1-5; no reliable D call. V was pared by 2 bases and J by 5 bases, with 7 bases between. The length of the CDR3 is 13 residues. The germline V gene has CDR1 SGHVS and CDR2 FQNEAQ. The CDR3 is CASSLNRDQPQHF. The CDR3 DNA follows: TGTGCCAGCAGCTTAAATCGCGATCAGCCCCAGCATTTT.

The rearrangement joins TRBV19 to TRBJ2-1; 7 nucleotides agree with TRBD2. Germline V gene data show CDR1 as LNHDA and CDR2 as SQIVND (reference sequence). V was clipped by 3 bases and J by 7 bases; unmatched bases: 9. This CDR3 has 15 amino acids. As DNA, the CDR3 is TGTGCCAGTAGTATTACCGCGGGGAGGGGAAATGAGCAGTTCTTC. It translates to CASSITAGRGNEQFF.

V gene TRBV9 combines with J gene TRBJ2-1; 11 bases align to TRBD1. CDR1 is SGDLS, CDR2 YYNGEE, per germline. The CDR3 sequence is 15 residues long. V shed 2 bases, J shed 4 bases, and the junction held 2 bases outside the gene matches. The CDR3 protein is CASSVGQGAYNEQFF. The CDR3 DNA sequence: TGTGCCAGCAGCGTCGGACAGGGGGCATACAATGAGCAGTTCTTC.

The V and J genes are TRBV11-2 and TRBJ1-1, with D possibly matching TRBD1 (6 bases). Germline V CDR1 and CDR2: SGHAT, FQNNGV. Trimming pared 6 bases from V and 4 bases from J, leaving 18 bases between. The CDR3 extends over 15 amino acids. CDR3 sequence reads: CASRTPAPGATEAFF. CDR3 in DNA: TGTGCCAGCAGAACCCCCGCTCCAGGGGCCACTGAAGCTTTCTTT.

V gene TRBV7-9 combines with J gene TRBJ1-5; D not resolved. This CDR3 has 14 residues. The V end was cut by 5 bases, the J end by 1 base, with 9 bases between. CDR1 and CDR2 (germline): SEHNR, FQNEAQ (reference sequence). The CDR3 loop reads CASSSGPSNQPQHF. In DNA form, the CDR3 reads TGTGCCAGCAGCAGCGGACCGAGCAATCAGCCCCAGCATTTT.

The chain employs TRBV4-1 and TRBJ2-1; D remains unclear. The germline gives CDR1 MGHRA, CDR2 YSYEKL. CDR3 length equals 13 residues. V lost 4 bases to trimming and J lost 9 bases, with 13 bases between them. CDR3 amino acids: CASSPASTSEQFF. The CDR3 coding sequence is TGCGCCAGCAGCCCCGCCTCCACAAGTGAGCAGTTCTTC.